This TCR beta chain was captured in a study of tumor-infiltrating lymphocytes in primary liver carcinoma. Using a constant-region primer together with ProtoScript II reverse transcriptase, TCR beta cDNA was made from 450 to 600 ng of total RNA. ARM-PCR, slightly modified, supplied the TCR beta libraries through three nested multiplex PCR rounds. PCR rounds one and two used TRBV1-TRBV30 forward primers with a C-beta reverse primer for around 11 cycles each. TCRdb recomputed calls from the multiplex PCR reads with MiXCR, one row per CDR3 protein. The data show roughly 120,000 distinct CDR3 sequences, around 64% seen once. Trimming stripped 4 bases from V and 0 bases from J, with 14 bases between. Germline V gives CDR1 SGDLS, CDR2 YYNGEE. The CDR3 has 16 residues. The source material, 20-30 mg of unsorted bulk tissue, was used to co-extract RNA and DNA. Every tumor specimen contained over 85% viable tumor cells.

Sequencing used liver tumor tissue from sampling region 3. Subset denoted: tumor region T3, left-lateral pole. The rearrangement links TRBV9 to TRBJ2-1; D is ambiguous. The TCR comes from a woman aged 60 to 75 with primary liver carcinoma and hepatitis B virus infection. This CDR3 is CASSRGFSSSYNEQFF. CDR3 sequence (DNA): TGTGCCAGCAGCCGAGGATTCTCGAGCTCCTACAATGAGCAGTTCTTC.